This TCR beta chain derives from a study of T cells in Graves' hyperthyroidism and ophthalmopathy. Background on the study: Pretreatment peripheral blood was obtained at initial diagnosis.

Germline V lookup: CDR1 SGHRS, CDR2 YFSETQ. The CDR3 runs to 15 residues. Recently diagnosed hyperthyroidism of less than 2 months' duration affected patients aged 18 to 65. Reasons for excluding patients were uncontrolled infection, other autoimmune disease, pregnancy or lactation. PBMCs were derived from more than 8 ml fresh peripheral blood. A note on this clonotype: A much larger clone differs by one base, so this may be a read error.

TCR beta CDR3 regions were amplified from RNA transcripts. First-round RT-PCR with HTBI primers amplified the TCR CDR3 region. TCRdb fed the multiplex PCR reads into MiXCR, producing one record per CDR3 protein. The sample comprises some 620,000 distinct CDR3 sequences, under 20% of which are singletons, and 3.8% rests with the top ten. Sequencing used blood. The chain couples TRBV5-1 to TRBJ2-2; 7 nucleotides match TRBD2. The receptor comes from a woman in her 30s with Graves' hyperthyroidism. CDR3: CACSVGLPNTGELFF. The DNA for the CDR3 is TGTGCCTGCAGCGTGGGACTACCAAACACCGGGGAGCTGTTTTTT.